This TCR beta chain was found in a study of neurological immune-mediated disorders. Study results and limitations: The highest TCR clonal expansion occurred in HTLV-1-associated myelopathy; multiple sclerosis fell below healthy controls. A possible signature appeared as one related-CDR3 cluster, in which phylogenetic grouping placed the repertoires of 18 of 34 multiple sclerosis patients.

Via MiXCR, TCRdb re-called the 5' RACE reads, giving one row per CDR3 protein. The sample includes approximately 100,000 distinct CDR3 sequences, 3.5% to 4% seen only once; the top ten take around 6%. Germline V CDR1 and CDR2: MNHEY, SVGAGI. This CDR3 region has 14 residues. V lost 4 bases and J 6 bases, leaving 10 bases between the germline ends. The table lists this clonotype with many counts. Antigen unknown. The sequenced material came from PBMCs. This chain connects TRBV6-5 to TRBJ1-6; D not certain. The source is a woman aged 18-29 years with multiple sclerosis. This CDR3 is CASSLVPINSPLHF. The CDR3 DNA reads TGTGCCAGCAGTTTGGTGCCTATTAATTCACCCCTCCACTTT.